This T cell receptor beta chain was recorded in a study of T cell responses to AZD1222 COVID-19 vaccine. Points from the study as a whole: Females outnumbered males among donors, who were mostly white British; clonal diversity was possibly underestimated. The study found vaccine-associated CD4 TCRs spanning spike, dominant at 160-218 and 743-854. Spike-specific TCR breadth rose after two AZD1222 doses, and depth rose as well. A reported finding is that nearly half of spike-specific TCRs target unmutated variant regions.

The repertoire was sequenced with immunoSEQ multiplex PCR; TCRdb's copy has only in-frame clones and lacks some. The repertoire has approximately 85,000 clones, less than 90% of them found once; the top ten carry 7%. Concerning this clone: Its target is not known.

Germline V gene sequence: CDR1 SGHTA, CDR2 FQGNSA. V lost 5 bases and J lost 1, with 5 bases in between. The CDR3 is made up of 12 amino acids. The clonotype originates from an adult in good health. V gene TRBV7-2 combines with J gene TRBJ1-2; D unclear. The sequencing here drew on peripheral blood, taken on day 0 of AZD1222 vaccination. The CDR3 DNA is TGTGCCAGCAGCATTCATAACTATGGCTACACCTTC. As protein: CASSIHNYGYTF.